This T cell receptor (beta chain) was sequenced in a study of type 1 and type 2 diabetes patients. Amplification started from genomic DNA. Amplification of the beta chain CDR3 used 30 forward and 13 reverse multiplex primers. TCRdb re-derived calls from the multiplex PCR reads in MiXCR, one entry per CDR3 protein. The table includes 270,000 or so distinct CDR3 sequences, around 50% detected once. All diabetic donors were classified as either type 1 or type 2 diabetes. No donor had another autoimmune disease or recent infection within four weeks. Germline CDR1 is DFQATT and CDR2 is SNEGSKA (reference sequence). CDR3 size: 14 residues. A note on this clonotype: A junction end diverges from the germline sequence, so it may reflect a read error.

The chain recombines TRBV20-1 with TRBJ1-6; 9 nucleotides agree with TRBD1. Input material: peripheral blood mononuclear cells (PBMCs). The receptor's source is a young man with type 2 diabetes. The CDR3 protein is CSARDRGRNSPPHF. The CDR3 region has the DNA TGCAGTGCTAGGGACAGGGGTAGAAATTCACCCCCCCACTTT.